What follows are 28 T cell receptor beta chains derived from one specimen sequenced in a study of blood T cell repertoires in COVID-19. Method: immunoSEQ multiplex PCR; TCRdb's copy keeps in-frame clones and lacks some. The table records 380,000 or so clones, roughly 80% of them present only once. Material for sequencing was peripheral blood. The receptors originated from a human donor with acute or convalescent COVID-19. The donor label of this sample is uncertain.

V usage is TRBV12-3 or TRBV12-4 and J usage is TRBJ1-3; D perhaps matches TRBD1 (6 bases). The CDR3 spans 12 residues. Trimming took off 5 bases at V and 8 bases at J, with 10 bases between the two ends. CDR3 protein: CASSKQGYTIYF. CDR3 DNA sequence: TGTGCCAGCAGTAAACAGGGTTACACCATATATTTT.

J is TRBJ1-1 and V is TRBV7-8, with D possibly being TRBD1 (6 bases). Deletions cut 1 base from V and 3 bases from J, with 18 bases between. The CDR3 totals 17 residues. CDR1 SGHVS and CDR2 FQNEAQ come from the germline V gene. The CDR3 is CASSLVPPGAGYTEAFF. CDR3 coding DNA: TGTGCCAGCAGCTTAGTTCCCCCAGGGGCCGGATACACTGAAGCTTTCTTT. Combining the CDR3 with reference TRBV7-8 and TRBJ1-1 gives the whole variable domain GAGVSQSPRYKVAKRGQDVALRCDPISGHVSLFWYQQALGQGPEFLTYFQNEAQLDKSGLPSDRFFAERPEGSVSTLKIQRTQQEDSAVYLCASSLVPPGAGYTEAFFGQGTRLTVV.

The chain carries TRBV6-2 or TRBV6-3 and TRBJ1-1; TRBD1 agrees at 9 bases. The CDR3 runs to 16 residues. The trim removed 5 bases at V and 0 bases at J, leaving 7 bases unmatched. Germline V CDR1 and CDR2: MNHEY, SVGEGT. The chain's CDR3 is CASSRDRVFMNTEAFF. CDR3 nucleotide sequence: TGTGCCAGCAGTCGGGACAGGGTCTTCATGAACACTGAAGCTTTCTTT.

V gene TRBV28 combines with J gene TRBJ1-1; 9 bases align to TRBD1. The J segment lost 6 bases and the V segment lost 5 bases, leaving 13 bases of the junction unmatched. Germline-derived CDR1 and CDR2 are MDHEN and SYDVKM. The length of the CDR3 is 16 residues. The CDR3 spells CASSAHAGTGTAEAFF. CDR3 bases: TGTGCCAGCAGTGCCCATGCCGGGACAGGGACCGCTGAAGCTTTCTTT.

The chain combines TRBV5-1 with TRBJ2-3, with a tentative D call TRBD1 (6 bases). The CDR3 sequence is 14 residues long. V was shortened by 4 bases and J by 2 bases, with 11 bases between the two germline ends. CDR1 SGHRS and CDR2 YFSETQ come from the germline V gene. CDR3 DNA: TGCGCCAGCAGCCTAGGACAGATCACAGATACGCAGTATTTT. Translating gives CASSLGQITDTQYF. Together with reference TRBV5-1 and TRBJ2-3, the CDR3 gives the full variable domain: KAGVTQTPRYLIKTRGQQVTLSCSPISGHRSVSWYQQTPGQGLQFLFEYFSETQRNKGNFPGRFSGRQFSNSRSEMNVSTLELGDSALYLCASSLGQITDTQYFGPGTRLTVL.

The chain uses TRBV7-9 and TRBJ1-6; 9 bases are a match to TRBD1. V shed 1 base, J shed 7 bases, and the junction held 2 bases outside the gene matches. Germline values: CDR1 SEHNR, CDR2 FQNEAQ (reference sequence). The CDR3 extends over 15 amino acids. CDR3 sequence: CASSLGGTGNSPLHF. The CDR3 region has the DNA TGTGCCAGCAGCTTAGGCGGGACAGGGAATTCACCCCTCCACTTT.

V gene TRBV6-5 combines with J gene TRBJ2-7; TRBD1 agrees at 8 bases. The CDR3 sequence is 15 residues long. The germline V gene encodes CDR1 MNHEY and CDR2 SVGAGI. With V trimmed by 2 bases and J by 6 bases, 9 bases remained unmatched. The CDR3 DNA reads TGTGCCAGCAGTTACCGCGGGACAGGCCGGTCCGAGCAGTACTTC. It specifies CASSYRGTGRSEQYF.

The chain carries TRBV18 and TRBJ2-5; 7 bases agree with TRBD1. Germline-derived CDR1 and CDR2 are KGHSH and LQKENI. The V segment lost 5 bases and the J segment 2 bases; nucleotides outside the gene matches: 2. This CDR3 has 13 residues. The CDR3 DNA reads TGTGCCAGCTCATGGGGACAGCAAGAGACCCAGTACTTC. Encoded protein: CASSWGQQETQYF.

V gene TRBV3-1 (or the pseudogene TRBV3-2) combines with J gene TRBJ1-2; D perhaps matches TRBD1 (5 bases). Looked up from germline, CDR1 is LGHDT and CDR2 is YNNKEL (reference sequence). Deletions cut 0 bases from V and 1 base from J, with 12 bases between. The CDR3 runs to 16 residues. The CDR3 region is CASSQEQQEFNYGYTF. CDR3 DNA: TGTGCCAGCAGCCAAGAACAACAGGAGTTTAACTATGGCTACACCTTC.

This clone was detected only once. V gene TRBV5-6 combines with J gene TRBJ1-4; D gene ambiguous. Germline CDR1 is SGHDT and CDR2 is YYEEEE. The CDR3 runs 13 residues. Trimming pared 0 bases from V and 5 bases from J, leaving 5 bases between. The CDR3 reads CASSLALNEKLFF. DNA of the CDR3: TGTGCCAGCAGCTTGGCACTGAATGAAAAACTGTTTTTT. Together with reference TRBV5-6 and TRBJ1-4, the CDR3 gives the full variable domain: DAGVTQSPTHLIKTRGQQVTLRCSPKSGHDTVSWYQQALGQGPQFIFQYYEEEERQRGNFPDRFSGHQFPNYSSELNVNALLLGDSALYLCASSLALNEKLFFGSGTQLSVL.

The V call is TRBV27, the J call TRBJ1-6; D is uncertain. The CDR3 has 14 amino acids. V lost 5 bases and J 7 bases, leaving 12 bases between the germline ends. Germline CDR1 is MNHEY and CDR2 is SMNVEV (reference sequence). This CDR3 reads CASSNGLENSPLHF. CDR3 DNA: TGTGCCAGCAGTAACGGACTGGAGAATTCACCCCTCCACTTT.

The chain is built from TRBV19 and TRBJ1-2, with 7 bases lining up with TRBD1. The CDR3 sequence is 15 residues long. Germline V lookup: CDR1 LNHDA, CDR2 SQIVND (reference sequence). V was pared by 0 bases and J by 4 bases, with 5 bases of the junction left unmatched. CDR3: CASSIDRDRSYGYTF. The CDR3 DNA is TGTGCCAGTAGTATAGACCGGGACAGAAGCTATGGCTACACCTTC.

This chain joins TRBV12-5 and TRBJ2-3, with 11 bases lining up with TRBD2. The junction had 8 bases not matched to a gene; V was cut back by 7 bases and J by 2 bases. CDR1 and CDR2 from the germline V gene are LGHNT and FRNRAP. This CDR3 is 16 amino acids long. CDR3 in DNA: TGTGCTAGTGCCCCCGGACTAGCGGGCAACACAGATACGCAGTATTTT. Translation gives CASAPGLAGNTDTQYF.

This chain links TRBV28 with TRBJ2-7; TRBD2 agrees at 7 bases. The CDR3 is 13 residues long. J was trimmed by 5 bases and V by 4 bases; bases with no gene match: 5. Looked up from germline, CDR1 is MDHEN and CDR2 is SYDVKM. In DNA, the CDR3 is TGTGCCAGCAGTTGGGGAGGGAGTGACGAGCAGTACTTC. It codes for CASSWGGSDEQYF. Complete variable domain (other parts from reference TRBV28 and TRBJ2-7): DVKVTQSSRYLVKRTGEKVFLECVQDMDHENMFWYRQDPGLGLRLIYFSYDVKMKEKGDIPEGYSVSREKKERFSLILESASTNQTSMYLCASSWGGSDEQYFGPGTRLTVT.

J is TRBJ1-5 and V is TRBV6-1; 7 bases map to TRBD1. Germline CDR1 reads MNHNS; CDR2 reads SASEGT. V was clipped by 2 bases and J by 5 bases; unmatched bases: 6. The CDR3 contains 15 residues. The CDR3 reads CASSERGQSDQPQHF. In DNA, the CDR3 is TGTGCCAGCAGTGAACGGGGACAGTCGGATCAGCCCCAGCATTTT.

With regard to this clone: A much larger clone is a single base away; this may be a read error. The chain carries TRBV19 and TRBJ1-1, with D possibly matching TRBD1 (5 bases). The CDR3 contains 13 residues. Germline loops: CDR1 LNHDA, CDR2 SQIVND (reference sequence). V shed 5 bases and J shed 0 bases, with 7 bases lying between them. This chain's CDR3 is CASSSGMNTEAFF. The CDR3, as DNA: TGTGCCAGTAGTTCAGGGATGAACACTGAAGCTTTCTTT.

This chain connects TRBV5-6 to TRBJ1-5; TRBD1 is a possible D gene (6 bases). The CDR3 loop spans 16 amino acids. Germline V gene sequence: CDR1 SGHDT, CDR2 YYEEEE. Trimming took off 5 bases at V and 3 bases at J, with 18 bases between the two ends. The CDR3 spells CASRIPGHEFNQPQHF. In DNA form, the CDR3 reads TGTGCCAGCAGGATACCGGGACACGAGTTCAATCAGCCCCAGCATTTT.

This clone was seen once. The gene calls are TRBV5-5 and TRBJ1-2; 8 bases fit TRBD1. This CDR3 is 14 amino acids long. Trimming removed 0 bases from V and 6 bases from J; junction bases left unmatched: 4. The V gene's germline CDR1 is SGHKS and CDR2 YYEKEE (reference sequence). The CDR3 protein is CASSLGTGMDGYTF. The CDR3 nucleotides read TGTGCCAGCAGCTTGGGGACAGGGATGGATGGCTACACCTTC.

The V gene is TRBV19, the J gene TRBJ1-5; tentatively, D is TRBD1 (6 bases). Germline assignment: CDR1 LNHDA and CDR2 SQIVND (reference sequence). The CDR3 length is 15 residues. Trimming removed 7 bases from V and 0 bases from J, with 13 bases in between. The CDR3 protein is CASKRGQNSNQPQHF. CDR3 sequence (DNA): TGTGCCAGTAAGAGAGGACAGAATAGCAATCAGCCCCAGCATTTT.

The J gene is TRBJ2-5, the V gene TRBV2; no definite D call. The CDR3 is 13 amino acids. V was cut by 4 bases and J by 5 bases, with 11 bases left in between. The germline CDR1 and CDR2 sequences are SNHLY and FYNNEI. Written as DNA, the CDR3 is TGTGCCAGCAGTGGGGCTTCTGCGGAGACCCAGTACTTC. Amino acid sequence: CASSGASAETQYF.

This clone was recorded at least ten times. The chain combines TRBV10-2 with TRBJ2-7, with TRBD2 matching 8 bases. Germline CDR1 and CDR2: WSHSY and SAAADI. The CDR3 loop spans 14 amino acids. Losses at the gene ends were 6 bases for V and 4 bases for J; bases not matched to a gene: 8. CDR3 in amino acids: CASRDSGVSYEQYF. CDR3 nucleotides: TGCGCCAGCAGAGATAGCGGGGTATCTTACGAGCAGTACTTC.

This chain links TRBV2 with TRBJ2-5; maybe TRBD2 (5 bases). V lost 0 bases and J lost 7, with 9 bases in between. Germline loops: CDR1 SNHLY, CDR2 FYNNEI. The CDR3 loop spans 13 amino acids. CDR3 residues: CASSEAPGGTQYF. The CDR3 region has the DNA TGTGCCAGCAGTGAAGCCCCAGGAGGGACCCAGTACTTC.

The chain carries TRBV6-5 and TRBJ2-2, with D unclear. In germline, CDR1 is MNHEY, CDR2 SVGAGI. The CDR3 totals 13 residues. Trimming removed 6 bases at V and 2 bases at J, with 7 bases between. The CDR3 coding sequence is TGTGCCAGCAGCACACCCAACACCGGGGAGCTGTTTTTT. It codes for CASSTPNTGELFF.

This sequence joins TRBV6-6 and TRBJ2-1; D is perhaps TRBD1 (6 bases). Germline assignment: CDR1 MNHNY and CDR2 SVGAGI (reference sequence). This CDR3 has 15 amino acids. Between the trimmed V and J ends, which lost 6 bases and 1 base, there was a span of 13 bases. The CDR3 loop is CASSLTGPSYNEQFF. As DNA, the CDR3 is TGTGCCAGCAGCCTTACAGGGCCTTCCTACAATGAGCAGTTCTTC.

The V call is TRBV3-1 (or the pseudogene TRBV3-2), the J call TRBJ2-1; the match to TRBD2 covers 7 bases. Germline trimming cut 0 bases from V and 6 bases from J; bases unmatched to any gene: 8. CDR3 size: 16 residues. From germline, CDR1 is LGHDT and CDR2 YNNKEL (reference sequence). CDR3 nucleotide sequence: TGTGCCAGCAGCCAAGATCCAGCGGGGAGGATCAATGAGCAGTTCTTC. Its translation is CASSQDPAGRINEQFF.

CDR3 loop: CAWNPGSRRTEAFF. The CDR3 region has the DNA TGTGCCTGGAACCCGGGGAGCCGGAGAACTGAAGCTTTCTTT. V is TRBV30 and J is TRBJ1-1; no firm D call. Germline V gene data show CDR1 as GTSNPN and CDR2 as SVGIG (reference sequence). The CDR3 totals 14 residues. V gave up 4 bases and J gave up 5 bases, with 17 bases separating them.

In its sample, this clone was seen a few times. The rearrangement joins TRBV7-9 to TRBJ2-1, with no clear D. The CDR3 is 16 amino acids. The germline CDR1 and CDR2 sequences are SEHNR and FQNEAQ (reference sequence). V lost 3 bases and J 2 bases, leaving 14 bases between the germline ends. The CDR3 spells CASSFGAVRTYNEQFF. The CDR3 nucleotides read TGTGCCAGCAGCTTCGGCGCAGTGAGGACCTACAATGAGCAGTTCTTC.

This rearrangement joins TRBV5-6 to TRBJ1-3; the D gene is possibly TRBD1 (6 bases). The CDR3 totals 15 residues. The V and J ends lost 4 bases and 8 bases respectively, with 19 bases between them. The germline V gene encodes CDR1 SGHDT and CDR2 YYEEEE. This chain's CDR3 is CASSRRGASGDTIYF. The CDR3 nucleotides read TGTGCCAGCAGCCGACGGGGCGCTTCAGGGGACACCATATATTTT.